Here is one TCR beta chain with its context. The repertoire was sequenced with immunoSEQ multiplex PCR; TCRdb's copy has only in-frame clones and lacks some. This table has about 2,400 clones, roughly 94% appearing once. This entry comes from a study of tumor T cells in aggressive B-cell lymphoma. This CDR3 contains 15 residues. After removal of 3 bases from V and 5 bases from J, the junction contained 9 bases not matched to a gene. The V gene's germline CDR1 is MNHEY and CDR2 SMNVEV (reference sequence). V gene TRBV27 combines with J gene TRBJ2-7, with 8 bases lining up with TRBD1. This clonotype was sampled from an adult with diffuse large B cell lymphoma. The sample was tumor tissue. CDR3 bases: TGTGCCAGCAGTTTTCTCCGGACAGGGATCCACGAGCAGTACTTC. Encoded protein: CASSFLRTGIHEQYF.